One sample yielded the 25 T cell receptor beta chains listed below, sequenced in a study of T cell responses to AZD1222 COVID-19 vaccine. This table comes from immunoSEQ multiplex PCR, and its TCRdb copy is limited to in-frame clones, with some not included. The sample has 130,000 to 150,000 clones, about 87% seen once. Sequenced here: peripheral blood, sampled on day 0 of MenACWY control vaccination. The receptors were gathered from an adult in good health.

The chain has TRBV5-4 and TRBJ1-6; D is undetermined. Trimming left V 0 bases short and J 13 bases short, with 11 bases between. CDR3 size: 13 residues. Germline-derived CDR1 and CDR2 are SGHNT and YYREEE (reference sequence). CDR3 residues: CASSLGAGSPLHF. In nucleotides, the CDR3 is TGTGCCAGCAGCTTGGGCGCGGGATCCCCCCTCCACTTT. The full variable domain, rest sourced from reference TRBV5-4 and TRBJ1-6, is ETGVTQSPTHLIKTRGQQVTLRCSSQSGHNTVSWYQQALGQGPQFIFQYYREEENGRGNFPPRFSGLQFPNYSSELNVNALELDDSALYLCASSLGAGSPLHFGNGTRLTVT.

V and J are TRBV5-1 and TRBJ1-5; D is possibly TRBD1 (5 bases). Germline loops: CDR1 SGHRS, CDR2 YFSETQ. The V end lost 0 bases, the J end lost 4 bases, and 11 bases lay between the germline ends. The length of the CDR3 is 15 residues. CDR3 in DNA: TGCGCCAGCAGCTTGGATGAGGGGTCGAATCAGCCCCAGCATTTT. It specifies CASSLDEGSNQPQHF.

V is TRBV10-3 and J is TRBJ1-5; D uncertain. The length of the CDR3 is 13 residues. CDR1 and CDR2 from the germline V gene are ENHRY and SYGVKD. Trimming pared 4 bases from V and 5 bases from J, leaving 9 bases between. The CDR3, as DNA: TGTGCCATCAGTGTAGACGGGGATCAGCCCCAGCATTTT. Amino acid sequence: CAISVDGDQPQHF.

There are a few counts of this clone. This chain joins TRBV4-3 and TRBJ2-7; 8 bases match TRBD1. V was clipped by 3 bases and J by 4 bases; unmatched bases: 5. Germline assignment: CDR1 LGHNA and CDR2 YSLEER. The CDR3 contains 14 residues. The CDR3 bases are TGCGCCAGCAGCCAGAGGACAGGGAAGTACGAGCAGTACTTC. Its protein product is CASSQRTGKYEQYF.

This CDR3 is CASSQELPVNTGELFF. CDR3 sequence (DNA): TGCGCCAGCAGCCAAGAGTTACCGGTGAACACCGGGGAGCTGTTTTTT. The chain links TRBV4-3 to TRBJ2-2; D is unresolved. Germline V gene sequence: CDR1 LGHNA, CDR2 YSLEER. Trimming removed 0 bases from V and 1 base from J, with 9 bases in between. This CDR3 contains 16 residues.

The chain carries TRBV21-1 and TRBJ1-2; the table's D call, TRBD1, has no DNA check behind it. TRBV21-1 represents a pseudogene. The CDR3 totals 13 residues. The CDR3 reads CASSTTDRGGYTF. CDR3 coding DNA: TGTGCCAGCAGCACAACCGACAGGGGGGGCTACACCTTC.

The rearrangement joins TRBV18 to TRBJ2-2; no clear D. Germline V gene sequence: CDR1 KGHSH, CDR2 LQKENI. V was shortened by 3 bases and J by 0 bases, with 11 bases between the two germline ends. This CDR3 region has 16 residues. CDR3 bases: TGTGCCAGCTCACCGTTATCAGTCACGAACACCGGGGAGCTGTTTTTT. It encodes CASSPLSVTNTGELFF.

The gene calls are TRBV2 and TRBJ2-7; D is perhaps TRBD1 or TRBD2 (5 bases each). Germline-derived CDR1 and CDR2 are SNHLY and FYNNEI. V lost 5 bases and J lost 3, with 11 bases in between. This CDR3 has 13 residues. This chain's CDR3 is CASSTGTDYEQYF. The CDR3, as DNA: TGTGCCAGCAGTACCGGGACGGACTACGAGCAGTACTTC.

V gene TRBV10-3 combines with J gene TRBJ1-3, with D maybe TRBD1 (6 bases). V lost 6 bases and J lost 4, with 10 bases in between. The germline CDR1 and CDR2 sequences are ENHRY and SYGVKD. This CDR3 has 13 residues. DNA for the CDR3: TGTGCCATCAGCCAGGGGCGCGGAAACACCATATATTTT. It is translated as CAISQGRGNTIYF.

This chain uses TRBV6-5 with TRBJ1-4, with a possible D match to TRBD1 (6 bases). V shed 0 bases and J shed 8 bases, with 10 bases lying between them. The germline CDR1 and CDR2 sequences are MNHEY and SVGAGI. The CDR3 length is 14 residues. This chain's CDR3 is CASSYSTGREKLFF. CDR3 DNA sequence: TGTGCCAGCAGTTACTCGACAGGAAGAGAAAAACTGTTTTTT.

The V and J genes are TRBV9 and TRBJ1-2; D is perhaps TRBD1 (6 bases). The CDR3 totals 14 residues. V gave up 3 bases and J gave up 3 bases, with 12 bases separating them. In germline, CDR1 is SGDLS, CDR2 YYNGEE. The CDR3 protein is CASSEGGSDYGYTF. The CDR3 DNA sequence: TGTGCCAGCAGCGAAGGGGGATCGGACTATGGCTACACCTTC.

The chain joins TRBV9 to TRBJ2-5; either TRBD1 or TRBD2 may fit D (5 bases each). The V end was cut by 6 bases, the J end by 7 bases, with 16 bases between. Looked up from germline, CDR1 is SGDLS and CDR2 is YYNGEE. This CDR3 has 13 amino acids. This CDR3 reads CASNRDGRWTQYF. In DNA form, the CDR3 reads TGTGCCAGCAACCGGGACGGACGTTGGACCCAGTACTTC.

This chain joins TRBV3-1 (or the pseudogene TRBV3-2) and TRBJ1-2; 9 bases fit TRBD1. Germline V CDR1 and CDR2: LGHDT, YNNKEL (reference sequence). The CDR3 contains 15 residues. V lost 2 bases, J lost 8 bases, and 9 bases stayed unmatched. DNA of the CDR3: TGTGCCAGCAGCCAAAACACGGGGACAGGGTTAGGCTACACCTTC. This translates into CASSQNTGTGLGYTF.

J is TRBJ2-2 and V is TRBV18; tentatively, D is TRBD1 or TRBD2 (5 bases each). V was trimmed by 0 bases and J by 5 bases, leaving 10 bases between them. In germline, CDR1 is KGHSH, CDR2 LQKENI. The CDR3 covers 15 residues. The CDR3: CASSPPIGGTGELFF. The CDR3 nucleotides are TGTGCCAGCTCACCACCGATTGGGGGAACCGGGGAGCTGTTTTTT.

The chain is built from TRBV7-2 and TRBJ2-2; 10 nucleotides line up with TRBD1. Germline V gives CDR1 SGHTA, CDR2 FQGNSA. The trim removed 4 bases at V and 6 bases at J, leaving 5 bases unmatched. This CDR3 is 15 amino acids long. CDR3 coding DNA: TGTGCCAGCAGCTATCGGACAGGGGGAGCCGGGGAGCTGTTTTTT. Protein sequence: CASSYRTGGAGELFF.

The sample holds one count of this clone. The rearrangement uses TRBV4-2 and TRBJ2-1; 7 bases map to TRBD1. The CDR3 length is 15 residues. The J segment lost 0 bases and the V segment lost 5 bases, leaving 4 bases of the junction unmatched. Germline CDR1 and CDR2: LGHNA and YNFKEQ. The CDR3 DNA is TGTGCCAGCAGCTTACAGGGGCCCTCCTACAATGAGCAGTTCTTC. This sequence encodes CASSLQGPSYNEQFF.

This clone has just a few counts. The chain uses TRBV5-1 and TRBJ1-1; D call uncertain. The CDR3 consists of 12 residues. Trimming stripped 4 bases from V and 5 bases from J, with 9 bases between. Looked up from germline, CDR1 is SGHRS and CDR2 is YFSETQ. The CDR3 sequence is CASSLPQTEAFF. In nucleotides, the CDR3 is TGCGCCAGCAGCCTTCCCCAGACTGAAGCTTTCTTT. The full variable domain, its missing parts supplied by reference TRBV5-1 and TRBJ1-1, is KAGVTQTPRYLIKTRGQQVTLSCSPISGHRSVSWYQQTPGQGLQFLFEYFSETQRNKGNFPGRFSGRQFSNSRSEMNVSTLELGDSALYLCASSLPQTEAFFGQGTRLTVV.

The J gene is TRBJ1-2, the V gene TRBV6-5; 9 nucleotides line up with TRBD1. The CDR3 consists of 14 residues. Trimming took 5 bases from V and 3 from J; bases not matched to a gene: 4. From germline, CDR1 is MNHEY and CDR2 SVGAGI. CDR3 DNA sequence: TGTGCCAGCAGTCTAACAGGGGGCGACTATGGCTACACCTTC. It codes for CASSLTGGDYGYTF.

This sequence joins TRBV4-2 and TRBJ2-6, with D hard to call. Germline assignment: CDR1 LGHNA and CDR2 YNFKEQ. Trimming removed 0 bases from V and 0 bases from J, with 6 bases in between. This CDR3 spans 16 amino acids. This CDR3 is CASSQEVSSGANVLTF. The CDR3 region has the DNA TGTGCCAGCAGCCAAGAGGTCTCCTCTGGGGCCAACGTCCTGACTTTC.

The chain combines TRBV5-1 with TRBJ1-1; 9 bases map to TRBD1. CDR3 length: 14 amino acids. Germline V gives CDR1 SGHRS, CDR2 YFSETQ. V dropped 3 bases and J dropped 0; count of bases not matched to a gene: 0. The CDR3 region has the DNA TGCGCCAGCAGCTGGGACAGGGTGAACACTGAAGCTTTCTTT. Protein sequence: CASSWDRVNTEAFF.

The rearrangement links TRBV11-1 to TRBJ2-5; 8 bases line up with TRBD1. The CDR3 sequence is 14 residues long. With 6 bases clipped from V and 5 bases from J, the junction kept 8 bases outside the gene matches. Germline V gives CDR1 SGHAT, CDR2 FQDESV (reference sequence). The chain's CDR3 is CASRRRQGLETQYF. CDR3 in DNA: TGTGCCAGCAGGCGTAGACAGGGGCTGGAGACCCAGTACTTC.

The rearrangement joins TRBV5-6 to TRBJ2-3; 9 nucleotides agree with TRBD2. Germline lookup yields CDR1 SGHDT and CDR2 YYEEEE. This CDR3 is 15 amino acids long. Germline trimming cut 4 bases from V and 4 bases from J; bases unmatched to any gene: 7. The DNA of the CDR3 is TGTGCCAGCAGCCGAGCGGGAGGAGGGTCAGATACGCAGTATTTT. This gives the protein CASSRAGGGSDTQYF. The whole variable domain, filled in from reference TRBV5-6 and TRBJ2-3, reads DAGVTQSPTHLIKTRGQQVTLRCSPKSGHDTVSWYQQALGQGPQFIFQYYEEEERQRGNFPDRFSGHQFPNYSSELNVNALLLGDSALYLCASSRAGGGSDTQYFGPGTRLTVL.

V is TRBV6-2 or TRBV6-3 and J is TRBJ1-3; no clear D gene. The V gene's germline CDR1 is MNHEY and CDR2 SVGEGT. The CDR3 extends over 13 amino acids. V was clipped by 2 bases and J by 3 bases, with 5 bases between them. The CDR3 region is CASSYPLGNTIYF. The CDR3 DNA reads TGTGCCAGCAGTTACCCCCTTGGAAACACCATATATTTT.

The CDR3 protein is CASTRDLDNEQFF. The CDR3 DNA follows: TGTGCCAGTACTAGAGACCTGGACAATGAGCAGTTCTTC. J is TRBJ2-1 and V is TRBV19, with D uncertain. Looked up from germline, CDR1 is LNHDA and CDR2 is SQIVND (reference sequence). The CDR3 consists of 13 residues. The V end was cut by 7 bases, the J end by 5 bases, with 12 bases between.

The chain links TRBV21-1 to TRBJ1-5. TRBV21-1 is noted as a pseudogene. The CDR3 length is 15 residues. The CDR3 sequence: CASSKSGDINQPQHF. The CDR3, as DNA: TGTGCCAGCAGCAAAAGTGGAGATATCAATCAGCCCCAGCATTTT.